Presented here are 31 T cell receptor beta chains from one specimen sequenced in a study of cytomegalovirus exposure and HLA in healthy donors. The study ran its PCR with 60 Vbeta and 13 Jbeta primers. Profiling relied on immunoSEQ multiplex PCR, and the TCRdb table lists in-frame clones only, not all of them. The top ten hold about 3% of the sample, which has 130,000 to 150,000 clones, 64% seen once. The sample comprised PBMCs. The receptors shown here come from a woman in her 30s in good health and CMV-seropositive.

This chain uses TRBV7-2 with TRBJ2-5; D is uncertain. The DNA end lines up better with TRBJ2-7; the J call may be wrong. This CDR3 comprises 13 residues. Germline CDR1 is SGHTA and CDR2 is FQGNSA. In DNA form, the CDR3 reads TGTGCCAGCAGCCTATCAGGTATCTACGAGCAGTACTTC. Translated: CASSLSGIYEQYF.

This chain connects TRBV19 to TRBJ2-7; a possible D gene is TRBD2 (6 bases). Trimming removed 5 bases from V and 5 bases from J, with 16 bases in between. The CDR3 contains 14 residues. Germline V gene sequence: CDR1 LNHDA, CDR2 SQIVND (reference sequence). The CDR3 nucleotides are TGTGCCAGTAGTGCCCGGGAGTACCCCAACGAGCAGTACTTC. It encodes CASSAREYPNEQYF.

This clone turned up a few times. The rearrangement links TRBV7-6 to TRBJ2-7; a weak D match, TRBD1 (5 bases). This CDR3 has 15 residues. Looked up from germline, CDR1 is SGHVS and CDR2 is FNYEAQ. V was pared by 2 bases and J by 5 bases, with 16 bases between. The CDR3 here is CASSLRGSLWDEQYF. The CDR3 coding sequence is TGTGCCAGCAGCTTAAGGGGATCCCTCTGGGACGAGCAGTACTTC.

The chain couples TRBV5-1 to TRBJ1-1, with TRBD1 as a possible D gene (5 bases). This CDR3 has 17 amino acids. The V and J ends lost 2 bases and 5 bases respectively, with 22 bases between them. From germline, CDR1 is SGHRS and CDR2 YFSETQ. CDR3 residues: CASSFPRGRPGDTEAFF. The CDR3 DNA reads TGCGCCAGCAGCTTTCCTAGGGGCCGTCCGGGGGATACTGAAGCTTTCTTT.

The V call is TRBV7-9, the J call TRBJ2-2, with TRBD2 as a possible D gene (5 bases). Germline lookup yields CDR1 SEHNR and CDR2 FQNEAQ (reference sequence). The CDR3 extends over 15 amino acids. V was shortened by 3 bases and J by 1 base, with 9 bases between the two germline ends. Here the CDR3 DNA reads TGTGCCAGCAGCTTGAAAGGAGGGAACACCGGGGAGCTGTTTTTT. Translating gives CASSLKGGNTGELFF.

This clone has more than one count but fewer than ten. The chain employs TRBV10-1 and TRBJ1-3; D is uncertain. The germline V gene has CDR1 WNHNN and CDR2 SYGVQD (reference sequence). Trimming left V 2 bases short and J 10 bases short, with 6 bases between. The CDR3 consists of 11 residues. CDR3 DNA: TGCGCCAGCAGTGAGGCCGGTACCATATATTTT. Protein sequence: CASSEAGTIYF.

The CDR3 DNA sequence: TGTGCCATCAGCATGCAGACTAGCACAGATACGCAGTATTTT. Its translation is CAISMQTSTDTQYF. This sequence joins TRBV10-3 and TRBJ2-3; no definite D call. Germline CDR1 ENHRY, CDR2 SYGVKD. V was pared by 6 bases and J by 0 bases, with 10 bases between. This CDR3 contains 14 residues.

The chain combines TRBV2 with TRBJ1-1, with 10 bases matching TRBD1. The CDR3 extends over 14 amino acids. V dropped 11 bases and J dropped 1; count of bases not matched to a gene: 7. The germline gives CDR1 SNHLY, CDR2 FYNNEI. Written as DNA, the CDR3 is TGTGCCGGGGACAGGGGCTTTGCGAACACTGAAGCTTTCTTT. It translates to CAGDRGFANTEAFF.

The J gene is TRBJ2-7, the V gene TRBV19, with D tentatively TRBD1 (5 bases). Trimming pared 3 bases from V and 2 bases from J, leaving 11 bases between. The CDR3 is 14 amino acids. Germline V gene data show CDR1 as LNHDA and CDR2 as SQIVND (reference sequence). The CDR3 loop reads CASSILAGPYEQYF. The DNA for the CDR3 is TGTGCCAGTAGTATTTTAGCAGGGCCCTACGAGCAGTACTTC.

This sequence joins TRBV7-6 and TRBJ2-3, with 8 bases fitting TRBD1. CDR1 is SGHVS and CDR2 is FNYEAQ in the germline V gene. The CDR3 spans 16 residues. V gave up 4 bases and J gave up 0 bases; unmatched junction bases: 6. In nucleotides, the CDR3 is TGTGCCAGCAGCTCCATGGACAGGGCTAGCACAGATACGCAGTATTTT. Its translation: CASSSMDRASTDTQYF.

The J gene is TRBJ2-5, the V gene TRBV7-6; 12 bases match TRBD2. Unmatched junction bases numbered 2, after V lost 1 base and J lost 5 bases. CDR1 SGHVS and CDR2 FNYEAQ come from the germline V gene. There are 15 residues in the CDR3. This CDR3 reads CASSLVGTSGETQYF. CDR3 coding DNA: TGTGCCAGCAGCTTAGTGGGGACTAGCGGGGAGACCCAGTACTTC.

The genes are TRBV9 and TRBJ2-3; weak D call: TRBD2 (7 bases). This CDR3 contains 14 residues. CDR1 SGDLS and CDR2 YYNGEE come from the germline V gene. V was shortened by 6 bases and J by 1 base, with 12 bases between the two germline ends. DNA of the CDR3: TGTGCCAGCACCCCCGGGGGGCGCACAGATACGCAGTATTTT. Protein product: CASTPGGRTDTQYF.

Written as DNA, the CDR3 is TGTGCCAGCTCACCGACACCAGTGCTTTTGAGCACTGAAGCTTTCTTT. Translated: CASSPTPVLLSTEAFF. The gene calls are TRBV18 and TRBJ1-1; the D is unclear. CDR3 length: 16 residues. V gave up 3 bases and J gave up 4 bases, with 18 bases separating them. Per the germline V gene, CDR1 is KGHSH and CDR2 is LQKENI. The variable domain in full, completed from reference TRBV18 and TRBJ1-1, reads NAGVMQNPRHLVRRRGQEARLRCSPMKGHSHVYWYRQLPEEGLKFMVYLQKENIIDESGMPKERFSAEFPKEGPSILRIQQVVRGDSAAYFCASSPTPVLLSTEAFFGQGTRLTVV.

In this sample, this clone turned up a few times. The chain has TRBV6-5 and TRBJ2-6; D call uncertain. The germline CDR1 and CDR2 sequences are MNHEY and SVGAGI. V was clipped by 7 bases and J by 0 bases, with 7 bases between them. The CDR3 has 14 residues. CDR3 nucleotides: TGTGCCAGCACCTATATCTCTGGGGCCAACGTCCTGACTTTC. It yields the protein CASTYISGANVLTF.

This clone was counted only a few times. The chain joins TRBV11-2 to TRBJ1-1; D remains unclear. This CDR3 region has 12 residues. V dropped 4 bases and J dropped 8 bases, with 11 bases sitting between them. CDR1 and CDR2 from the germline V gene are SGHAT and FQNNGV. The CDR3 reads CASSSLWREAFF. The CDR3 DNA reads TGTGCCAGCAGCTCCCTATGGCGGGAAGCTTTCTTT. Full variable domain (outside the CDR3, taken from reference TRBV11-2 and TRBJ1-1): EAGVAQSPRYKIIEKRQSVAFWCNPISGHATLYWYQQILGQGPKLLIQFQNNGVVDDSQLPKDRFSAERLKGVDSTLKIQPAKLEDSAVYLCASSSLWREAFFGQGTRLTVV.

The chain employs TRBV5-8 and TRBJ1-4; D gene uncertain. V was clipped by 0 bases and J by 0 bases, with 6 bases between them. Germline CDR1 SGHTS, CDR2 YDEGEE. This CDR3 comprises 15 residues. As DNA, the CDR3 is TGTGCCAGCAGCTTGGAGCCGGCAACTAATGAAAAACTGTTTTTT. Protein: CASSLEPATNEKLFF.

This clone was observed a single time. The J gene is TRBJ1-5, the V gene TRBV6-5, with 9 bases matching TRBD1. This CDR3 region has 15 residues. V was pared by 6 bases and J by 5 bases, with 8 bases of the junction left unmatched. Germline V gives CDR1 MNHEY, CDR2 SVGAGI. The CDR3 protein is CASSSNRGPYQPQHF. In DNA, the CDR3 is TGTGCCAGCAGCTCAAACAGGGGGCCCTATCAGCCCCAGCATTTT.

The J gene is TRBJ2-5, the V gene TRBV7-9, with D perhaps matching TRBD2 (5 bases). V dropped 5 bases and J dropped 5 bases, with 12 bases sitting between them. The CDR3 has 13 residues. The germline V gene has CDR1 SEHNR and CDR2 FQNEAQ (reference sequence). DNA of the CDR3: TGTGCCAGCAGCACTAGTGTGCTGGAGACCCAGTACTTC. Translated, it gives CASSTSVLETQYF.

The V and J genes are TRBV5-1 and TRBJ1-4; 8 bases agree with TRBD1. Losses at the gene ends were 4 bases for V and 8 bases for J; bases not matched to a gene: 13. The CDR3 has 16 residues. Germline CDR1 and CDR2: SGHRS and YFSETQ. The CDR3 is CASSLDRVGFGEKLFF. DNA for the CDR3: TGCGCCAGCAGCCTGGACAGGGTGGGTTTTGGGGAAAAACTGTTTTTT.

V usage is TRBV7-2 and J usage is TRBJ1-1; D is unclear. Germline V gene lookup returns CDR1 SGHTA and CDR2 FQGNSA. The V gene lost 2 bases and the J gene lost 5 bases, with 9 bases spanning the gap. The length of the CDR3 is 13 residues. This CDR3 reads CASSLTGLTEAFF. CDR3 bases: TGTGCCAGCAGCTTAACGGGGTTAACTGAAGCTTTCTTT.

This clone was counted between two and nine times. The rearrangement uses TRBV5-1 and TRBJ2-7; D not resolved. CDR1 and CDR2 (germline): SGHRS, YFSETQ. The CDR3 consists of 16 residues. Trimming removed 5 bases from V and 3 bases from J, with 21 bases in between. CDR3 protein: CASRHPDICPLYEQYF. The DNA for the CDR3 is TGCGCCAGCAGACACCCCGACATATGCCCCCTCTACGAGCAGTACTTC. The entire variable domain, with the rest obtained from reference TRBV5-1 and TRBJ2-7, is as follows: KAGVTQTPRYLIKTRGQQVTLSCSPISGHRSVSWYQQTPGQGLQFLFEYFSETQRNKGNFPGRFSGRQFSNSRSEMNVSTLELGDSALYLCASRHPDICPLYEQYFGPGTRLTVT.

This rearrangement joins TRBV5-1 to TRBJ1-1; D unresolved. Per the germline V gene, CDR1 is SGHRS and CDR2 is YFSETQ. The CDR3 is 14 amino acids. The V and J ends lost 0 bases and 0 bases respectively, with 6 bases between them. CDR3 in DNA: TGCGCCAGCAGCTTGGACATCATGAACACTGAAGCTTTCTTT. It is translated as CASSLDIMNTEAFF.

The chain employs TRBV27 and TRBJ1-2; 8 bases agree with TRBD1. The CDR3 is made up of 16 amino acids. Trimming took 2 bases from V and 0 from J; bases not matched to a gene: 5. CDR1 MNHEY and CDR2 SMNVEV come from the germline V gene (reference sequence). CDR3 residues: CASSLVGQAANYGYTF. The CDR3 bases are TGTGCCAGCAGTTTAGTGGGACAGGCAGCTAACTATGGCTACACCTTC.

The chain combines TRBV7-2 with TRBJ1-3; D is uncertain. Germline V gene lookup returns CDR1 SGHTA and CDR2 FQGNSA. Trimming removed 8 bases at V and 1 base at J, with 12 bases between. This CDR3 comprises 14 residues. CDR3 in amino acids: CASLREVSGNTIYF. The CDR3 bases are TGTGCCAGCTTAAGGGAGGTATCTGGAAACACCATATATTTT.

This clone was seen a few times. This chain joins TRBV6-6 and TRBJ2-7; no clear D. The CDR3 extends over 13 amino acids. Germline CDR1 reads MNHNY; CDR2 reads SVGAGI (reference sequence). Trimming took off 7 bases at V and 5 bases at J, with 15 bases between the two ends. The CDR3 loop is CASTEIFEDEQYF. The CDR3 DNA sequence: TGTGCCAGCACCGAAATCTTTGAGGACGAGCAGTACTTC.

The chain carries TRBV5-6 and TRBJ1-2; the D is unclear. Trimming shortened V by 1 base and J by 3 bases, and 10 bases separated the two germline ends. This CDR3 has 14 residues. Germline values: CDR1 SGHDT, CDR2 YYEEEE. This chain's CDR3 is CASSLRTEYYGYTF. The CDR3, as DNA: TGTGCCAGCAGCTTGAGAACGGAGTACTATGGCTACACCTTC. Full variable domain (rest looked up from reference TRBV5-6 and TRBJ1-2): DAGVTQSPTHLIKTRGQQVTLRCSPKSGHDTVSWYQQALGQGPQFIFQYYEEEERQRGNFPDRFSGHQFPNYSSELNVNALLLGDSALYLCASSLRTEYYGYTFGSGTRLTVV.

The chain links TRBV11-2 to TRBJ1-2; 9 bases map to TRBD1. V lost 2 bases, J lost 11 bases, and 3 bases stayed unmatched. The CDR3 is made up of 12 amino acids. Germline V CDR1 and CDR2: SGHAT, FQNNGV. CDR3 loop: CASSLSGTGYTF. CDR3 coding DNA: TGTGCCAGCAGCTTATCCGGGACAGGGTACACCTTC.

The chain is built from TRBV4-1 and TRBJ2-7; 8 bases are shared with TRBD1. The CDR3 runs to 18 residues. The V segment lost 3 bases and the J segment 7 bases; nucleotides outside the gene matches: 20. Germline CDR1 is MGHRA and CDR2 is YSYEKL. CDR3 region: CASSQSLEGQGALGEQYF. The CDR3 coding sequence is TGCGCCAGCAGCCAGTCCTTAGAGGGGCAGGGGGCGCTCGGGGAGCAGTACTTC.

In DNA, the CDR3 is TGTGCCAGCAGTCCAGAAATGAACACTGAAGCTTTCTTT. Translation: CASSPEMNTEAFF. J is TRBJ1-1 and V is TRBV2; D gene unclear. The germline CDR1 and CDR2 sequences are SNHLY and FYNNEI. The CDR3 covers 13 residues. V lost 5 bases and J lost 0, with 7 bases in between. The full variable domain, in which reference TRBV2 and TRBJ1-1 provide the parts outside the CDR3, is EPEVTQTPSHQVTQMGQEVILRCVPISNHLYFYWYRQILGQKVEFLVSFYNNEISEKSEIFDDQFSVERPDGSNFTLKIRSTKLEDSAMYFCASSPEMNTEAFFGQGTRLTVV.

For this clone: The same CDR3 arises from other DNA sequences in this sample as well. The rearrangement links TRBV5-1 to TRBJ2-1; 9 nucleotides agree with TRBD2. This CDR3 comprises 17 residues. V was pared by 0 bases and J by 4 bases, with 8 bases of the junction left unmatched. Germline V gene data show CDR1 as SGHRS and CDR2 as YFSETQ. CDR3 nucleotides: TGCGCCAGCAGCTTGGGCTCCTCTAGCGGGGCATACAATGAGCAGTTCTTC. Its protein product is CASSLGSSSGAYNEQFF. The complete variable domain, with remaining parts taken from reference TRBV5-1 and TRBJ2-1, reads KAGVTQTPRYLIKTRGQQVTLSCSPISGHRSVSWYQQTPGQGLQFLFEYFSETQRNKGNFPGRFSGRQFSNSRSEMNVSTLELGDSALYLCASSLGSSSGAYNEQFFGPGTRLTVL.

V and J are TRBV28 and TRBJ2-1; 11 bases match TRBD2. This CDR3 region has 18 residues. With 6 bases clipped from V and 2 bases from J, the junction kept 12 bases outside the gene matches. Germline-derived CDR1 and CDR2 are MDHEN and SYDVKM. This CDR3 reads CASSLSDIAGGPYNEQFF. The DNA of the CDR3 is TGTGCCAGCAGCCTGAGTGATATAGCGGGAGGGCCCTACAATGAGCAGTTCTTC.